Listed here are 25 T cell receptor beta chains from one sample, sequenced in a study of blood T cells in healthy people across ages. Next came a second PCR, run for roughly 6 to 11 cycles, which used a sample-barcoded 5' primer along with a J-beta primer mix. TCRdb re-analysed the 5' RACE reads in MiXCR, keeping a single row per CDR3 protein. Of approximately 800,000 distinct CDR3 sequences listed, 35% to 50% are singletons. The specimen sequenced was blood. The receptors stem from a man at least 80 years old in good health.

This chain uses TRBV27 with TRBJ2-1; weak D call: TRBD1 (5 bases). This CDR3 is built from 13 residues. The V end was cut by 6 bases, the J end by 8 bases, with 14 bases between. Germline V gives CDR1 MNHEY, CDR2 SMNVEV (reference sequence). The DNA of the CDR3 is TGTGCCAGCAGGCCTCCAGGGTGGGATGAGCAGTTCTTC. It is translated as CASRPPGWDEQFF.

This clonotype was recorded at least ten times. V gene TRBV20-1 combines with J gene TRBJ2-2, with TRBD2 as a possible D gene (5 bases). Trimming took off 3 bases at V and 5 bases at J, with 10 bases between the two ends. CDR1 and CDR2 (germline): DFQATT, SNEGSKA (reference sequence). CDR3 size: 13 residues. CDR3 sequence: CSASGDLTGELFF. As DNA, the CDR3 is TGCAGTGCTAGCGGGGATTTGACCGGGGAGCTGTTTTTT.

This clonotype was counted ten times or more. The V and J genes are TRBV7-3 and TRBJ2-1, with 8 bases lining up with TRBD1. The length of the CDR3 is 12 residues. Germline V gene data show CDR1 as SGHTA and CDR2 as FQGTGA. The ends lost 5 bases at V and 10 bases at J; junction bases unmatched: 4. The chain's CDR3 is CASSPDRGEQFF. In nucleotides, the CDR3 is TGTGCCAGCAGCCCCGACAGGGGCGAGCAGTTCTTC.

The CDR3 coding sequence is TGTGCCAGCAGTTCCCGAAGGTCAGGGTCCGAGCAGTACTTC. This sequence encodes CASSSRRSGSEQYF. V is TRBV12-3 or TRBV12-4 and J is TRBJ2-7; weak D call: TRBD1 (5 bases). V was clipped by 4 bases and J by 6 bases, with 16 bases between them. The CDR3 loop spans 14 amino acids.

This clonotype was observed a handful of times. The chain links TRBV5-1 to TRBJ2-5; 12 nucleotides match TRBD2. The CDR3 length is 17 residues. J gave up 4 bases and V 5 bases, and 12 bases lay outside the gene matches. Germline V gives CDR1 SGHRS, CDR2 YFSETQ. CDR3 sequence reads: CASSPLAGGRGSETQYF. CDR3 bases: TGCGCCAGCAGTCCTCTAGCGGGAGGGAGAGGATCAGAGACCCAGTACTTC.

The chain recombines TRBV5-1 with TRBJ2-1; a possible D gene is TRBD1 (6 bases). Germline V gene data show CDR1 as SGHRS and CDR2 as YFSETQ. The V gene lost 0 bases and the J gene lost 5 bases, with 9 bases spanning the gap. The CDR3 is 14 amino acids. The CDR3 region has the DNA TGCGCCAGCAGCTTGGCAAAGGGGGACAATGAGCAGTTCTTC. Amino acids: CASSLAKGDNEQFF.

J is TRBJ2-3 and V is TRBV7-9, with TRBD2 matching 13 bases. The CDR3 loop spans 16 amino acids. CDR1 and CDR2 (germline): SEHNR, FQNEAQ (reference sequence). J lost 5 bases, V lost 4 bases, and 6 bases had no gene match. The chain's CDR3 is CASSSGLAGVGDTQYF. CDR3 DNA sequence: TGTGCCAGCAGCTCCGGACTAGCGGGGGTGGGAGATACGCAGTATTTT.

The V call is TRBV4-3, the J call TRBJ2-1; D is perhaps TRBD1 (6 bases). With 0 bases removed from V and 13 bases from J, the gap between germline ends came to 19 bases. This CDR3 contains 15 residues. Germline V gene data show CDR1 as LGHNA and CDR2 as YSLEER. CDR3 sequence reads: CASSQETGRIASQFF. CDR3 bases: TGCGCCAGCAGCCAAGAGACAGGACGAATCGCGTCCCAGTTCTTC.

This clonotype was detected a few times. The chain employs TRBV25-1 and TRBJ2-7; D is undetermined. The CDR3 totals 14 residues. The V and J ends lost 0 bases and 0 bases respectively, with 6 bases between them. CDR1 is MGHDK and CDR2 is SYGVNS in the germline V gene. CDR3 residues: CASSEYDSSYEQYF. CDR3 bases: TGTGCCAGCAGTGAATACGACTCCTCCTACGAGCAGTACTTC.

This clonotype was seen a few times. The chain employs TRBV20-1 and TRBJ1-1; 7 positions agree with TRBD1. The length of the CDR3 is 13 residues. The ends lost 5 bases at V and 1 base at J; junction bases unmatched: 4. CDR1 is DFQATT, CDR2 SNEGSKA, per germline (reference sequence). The CDR3 spells CSAPGQWNTEAFF. CDR3 nucleotides: TGCAGTGCTCCGGGACAGTGGAACACTGAAGCTTTCTTT.

The chain carries TRBV7-9 and TRBJ2-5; the D is unclear. The CDR3 is 15 residues long. Trimming cost V 6 bases and J 0 bases, with 14 bases left between them. Germline CDR1 and CDR2: SEHNR and FQNEAQ (reference sequence). Here the CDR3 reads CASRPTATDQETQYF. CDR3 in DNA: TGTGCCAGCAGGCCTACAGCGACCGACCAAGAGACCCAGTACTTC.

The J gene is TRBJ2-2, the V gene TRBV20-1, with D maybe TRBD2 (6 bases). Trimming pared 3 bases from V and 1 base from J, leaving 9 bases between. CDR1 and CDR2 (germline): DFQATT, SNEGSKA (reference sequence). The CDR3 consists of 14 residues. CDR3 nucleotides: TGCAGTGCTAGCGGGAGTAGGAACACCGGGGAGCTGTTTTTT. This sequence encodes CSASGSRNTGELFF.

This clonotype was seen a single time. Mismatch with germline at one junction end may stem from a read error. The genes are TRBV6-5 and TRBJ2-1, with 7 bases that match TRBD2. CDR1 is MNHEY, CDR2 SVGAGI, per germline. The CDR3 contains 13 residues. CDR3 nucleotides: TGTGCCAGCAGCTACTCGGTGGGGGGGACCCAGTTCTTC. It specifies CASSYSVGGTQFF.

This clonotype was seen many times. The J gene is TRBJ2-1, the V gene TRBV27; the D gene is possibly TRBD1 (5 bases). The V end was cut by 8 bases, the J end by 7 bases, with 12 bases between. The length of the CDR3 is 12 residues. Germline assignment: CDR1 MNHEY and CDR2 SMNVEV (reference sequence). The DNA of the CDR3 is TGTGCCAGCGGAACCCAGGGTAATGAGCAGTTCTTC. Translated: CASGTQGNEQFF.

This sequence joins TRBV9 and TRBJ2-7; 9 nucleotides line up with TRBD1. The CDR3 sequence is 18 residues long. Germline trimming cut 4 bases from V and 2 bases from J; bases unmatched to any gene: 16. Germline V gene sequence: CDR1 SGDLS, CDR2 YYNGEE. The CDR3 coding sequence is TGTGCCAGCAGCTTCGGAGGGGGGGGACAGGGCACGCCCTACGAGCAGTACTTC. Translating gives CASSFGGGGQGTPYEQYF. The whole variable domain, remainder taken from reference TRBV9 and TRBJ2-7, is DSGVTQTPKHLITATGQRVTLRCSPRSGDLSVYWYQQSLDQGLQFLIQYYNGEERAKGNILERFSAQQFPDLHSELNLSSLELGDSALYFCASSFGGGGQGTPYEQYFGPGTRLTVT.

V and J are TRBV20-1 and TRBJ2-3; the D is unclear. V dropped 5 bases and J dropped 6 bases, with 9 bases sitting between them. Germline lookup yields CDR1 DFQATT and CDR2 SNEGSKA (reference sequence). CDR3 length equals 11 residues. CDR3 residues: CSAPLVDTQYF. In DNA, the CDR3 is TGCAGTGCTCCCCTGGTGGATACGCAGTATTTT.

The chain has TRBV12-3 or TRBV12-4 and TRBJ2-5, with D perhaps TRBD2 (6 bases). V shed 7 bases and J shed 11 bases, with 17 bases lying between them. CDR3 length equals 12 residues. CDR3 bases: TGTGCCAGCAAAAGTAGGGGACTTTCGCAGTACTTC. Translation: CASKSRGLSQYF.

This clonotype was picked up one time. The CDR3 nucleotides are TGCGCCAGCAGCCGTATGGGGGGGCACACAGATACGCAGTATTTT. As protein: CASSRMGGHTDTQYF. V gene TRBV4-1 combines with J gene TRBJ2-3; D perhaps matches TRBD2 (7 bases). From germline, CDR1 is MGHRA and CDR2 YSYEKL. V shed 4 bases and J shed 2 bases, with 13 bases lying between them. The length of the CDR3 is 15 residues.

The J gene is TRBJ2-5, the V gene TRBV6-2 or TRBV6-3, with D tentatively TRBD2 (6 bases). Germline CDR1 MNHEY, CDR2 SVGEGT. V gave up 6 bases and J gave up 6 bases, with 20 bases separating them. The CDR3 consists of 15 residues. The CDR3 region is CASRLPTSGDKTQYF. The CDR3 nucleotides are TGTGCCAGCAGACTCCCGACTAGTGGAGATAAGACCCAGTACTTC.

This clonotype was detected a few times. The gene calls are TRBV20-1 and TRBJ1-2; 7 positions match TRBD1. Germline CDR1 reads DFQATT; CDR2 reads SNEGSKA (reference sequence). This CDR3 spans 14 amino acids. The CDR3 loop is CSGYRGGNNYGYTF. CDR3 DNA: TGCAGCGGATACAGGGGCGGTAACAACTATGGCTACACCTTC.

The chain links TRBV4-3 to TRBJ2-6, with D perhaps matching TRBD1 (5 bases). V was pared by 0 bases and J by 0 bases, with 9 bases between. This CDR3 has 17 amino acids. Germline lookup yields CDR1 LGHNA and CDR2 YSLEER. The CDR3 loop reads CASSQEIDSSGANVLTF. The CDR3 nucleotides are TGCGCCAGCAGCCAAGAGATTGACAGCTCTGGGGCCAACGTCCTGACTTTC.

This clonotype was seen many times. CDR3 region: CASSPGQAFSYEQYF. CDR3 sequence (DNA): TGTGCCAGCAGCCCTGGACAGGCTTTCTCCTACGAGCAGTACTTC. This chain connects TRBV7-2 to TRBJ2-7, with TRBD1 matching 7 bases. V was clipped by 5 bases and J by 0 bases; unmatched bases: 7. CDR3 size: 15 residues. In germline, CDR1 is SGHTA, CDR2 FQGNSA.

The chain couples TRBV20-1 to TRBJ2-3; TRBD2 agrees at 9 bases. The V gene's germline CDR1 is DFQATT and CDR2 SNEGSKA (reference sequence). CDR3 size: 18 residues. V was pared by 4 bases and J by 4 bases, with 18 bases of the junction left unmatched. The CDR3 DNA reads TGCAGTGCTACCCCCCACAGCGGGAGGCCTTCCGGGGCAGATACGCAGTATTTT. Protein product: CSATPHSGRPSGADTQYF.

V and J are TRBV10-3 and TRBJ2-6; perhaps D is TRBD1 or TRBD2 (5 bases each). Trimming cost V 6 bases and J 0 bases, with 9 bases left between them. Germline loops: CDR1 ENHRY, CDR2 SYGVKD. The CDR3 has 15 residues. In DNA, the CDR3 is TGTGCCATCAGGGGGGTGGACTCTGGGGCCAACGTCCTGACTTTC. This encodes CAIRGVDSGANVLTF.

Regarding this clonotype: An end of the junction differs from the germline gene, which may be a read error. V is TRBV7-3 and J is TRBJ2-2, with 11 positions matching TRBD2. The CDR3 is 18 residues long. The germline V gene encodes CDR1 SGHTA and CDR2 FQGTGA. The CDR3 here is CASSLFSGRAGNTGGLFF. The DNA for the CDR3 is TGTGCCAGCAGCTTATTTAGCGGGAGGGCCGGAAACACCGGGGGGCTGTTTTTT.